This is a list of T cell receptor beta chains from one sample in a study of T cell responses to AZD1222 COVID-19 vaccine. Sequenced by immunoSEQ multiplex PCR; TCRdb stores in-frame clones only, minus some. The sample yields around 270,000 clones, approximately 94% seen once. The sequencing here drew on peripheral blood, taken 28 days after the second AZD1222 dose. The receptors were sampled from an adult who received the AZD1222 COVID-19 vaccine. Each CDR3 is given with its conserved first and last residue. A D gene is named only where the DNA matches it firmly. The size of a clone is reported for some rows only, either as once, few or many, or as a class for expanded clones.

J: TRBJ2-1
size: NA
D: NA
V: TRBV9
CDR3: CASSVAPREYNEQFF
DNA: TGTGCCAGCAGCGTAGCTCCCCGGGAATACAATGAGCAGTTCTTC

J: TRBJ1-5
size: NA
D: NA
V: TRBV4-1
CDR3: CASSQDLDSYSNQPQHF
DNA: TGCGCCAGCAGCCAAGATCTCGACTCATATAGCAATCAGCCCCAGCATTTT

J: TRBJ1-1
size: NA
D: TRBD1
V: TRBV28
CDR3: CASSLFPRGHTGTEAFF
DNA: TGTGCCAGCAGTCTATTTCCCAGGGGGCACACTGGTACCGAAGCTTTCTTT

J: TRBJ2-1
size: NA
D: TRBD2
V: TRBV18
CDR3: CASSQREGNEQFF
DNA: TGTGCCAGCTCGCAGCGGGAGGGCAATGAGCAGTTCTTC

J: TRBJ1-2
size: NA
D: NA
V: TRBV20-1
CDR3: CSASVYGYTF
DNA: TGCAGTGCTAGCGTCTATGGCTACACCTTC

J: TRBJ1-1
size: NA
D: NA
V: TRBV4-3
CDR3: CASSQERNTEAFF
DNA: TGCGCCAGCAGCCAAGAACGGAACACTGAAGCTTTCTTT

J: TRBJ2-7
size: NA
D: NA
V: TRBV4-3
CDR3: CASSQNNLGEPDPYEQYF
DNA: TGCGCCAGCAGCCAAAACAACCTAGGGGAGCCCGACCCCTACGAGCAGTACTTC

J: TRBJ2-1
size: NA
D: TRBD2
V: TRBV4-1
CDR3: CASRGGRNNEQFF
DNA: TGCGCCAGCCGGGGGGGGCGAAACAATGAGCAGTTCTTC

J: TRBJ2-1
size: once
D: NA
V: TRBV5-4
CDR3: CASSLAGSGYNEQFF
DNA: TGTGCCAGCAGCTTGGCGGGGTCGGGGTACAATGAGCAGTTCTTC

J: TRBJ1-2
size: NA
D: NA
V: TRBV28
CDR3: CASSPKGAHYGYTF
DNA: TGTGCCAGCAGTCCAAAAGGGGCCCACTATGGCTACACCTTC